The rows below give T cell receptor beta chains drawn from one sample of a study of T cells in localized non-small cell lung cancer. Generated by immunoSEQ multiplex PCR, the TCRdb table keeps only in-frame clones and is missing some. The sample has about 72,000 clones, 84% seen once. The sample was peripheral blood, taken before any cancer treatment. The origin of the receptors is a female donor at least 60 years old with stage I lung adenocarcinoma. CDR3s include the opening cysteine and the closing phenylalanine or tryptophan. The D gene is left open where the match is weak. Clone size is shown for a subset of rows, as once, few, many or a class of expanded clone.

d_gene,len,j_gene,v_gene,abundance,CDR3aa,CDR3nt
TRBD2,15,TRBJ2-1,TRBV9,.,CASSPRGGSLIEQFF,TGTGCCAGCAGCCCGCGGGGGGGCAGTTTAATTGAGCAGTTCTTC
.,13,TRBJ2-5,TRBV19,once,CASSGQGQETQYF,TGTGCCAGTAGTGGCCAGGGCCAAGAGACCCAGTACTTC
.,13,TRBJ1-2,TRBV5-4,few,CASSRGENYGYTF,TGTGCCAGCAGCCGAGGGGAGAACTATGGCTACACCTTC
.,13,TRBJ1-1,TRBV6-5,.,CASSFRGGTEAFF,TGTGCCAGCAGTTTTCGGGGTGGCACTGAAGCTTTCTTT
.,13,TRBJ1-2,TRBV2,.,CASREDSNYGYTF,TGTGCCAGCAGAGAGGACAGCAACTATGGCTACACCTTC
.,15,TRBJ1-1,TRBV7-2,once,CASSRGVVRPTEAFF,TGTGCCAGCAGCCGCGGGGTGGTCAGACCCACTGAAGCTTTCTTT
.,12,TRBJ2-7,TRBV2,.,CASSVQGHEQYF,TGTGCCAGCAGTGTCCAGGGGCACGAGCAGTACTTC
.,14,TRBJ1-2,TRBV27,.,CASSHASDDYGYTF,TGTGCCAGCAGTCATGCCTCGGATGACTATGGCTACACCTTC
TRBD1,15,TRBJ1-2,TRBV27,.,CASSFDRATNYGYTF,TGTGCCAGCAGTTTCGACAGGGCTACTAACTATGGCTACACCTTC
.,15,TRBJ2-2,TRBV29-1,.,CSVDLGDKNTGELFF,TGCAGCGTTGATTTAGGTGACAAGAACACCGGGGAGCTGTTTTTT
TRBD1,14,TRBJ1-5,TRBV6-5,.,CASTAGGSNQPQHF,TGTGCCAGCACCGCAGGGGGCTCCAATCAGCCCCAGCATTTT
.,12,TRBJ1-2,TRBV15,.,CATSGRLGGYTF,TGTGCCACCAGCGGCCGACTCGGCGGCTACACCTTC
.,14,TRBJ2-4,TRBV5-6,.,CASSVAGAGNIQYF,TGTGCCAGCAGCGTTGCAGGGGCAGGAAACATTCAGTACTTC
TRBD2,18,TRBJ2-2,TRBV7-6,.,CASSAGTSGGRYTGELFF,TGTGCCAGCAGCGCCGGGACTAGCGGGGGCCGCTACACCGGGGAGCTGTTTTTT
.,14,TRBJ1-2,TRBV7-8,few,CASSITGFNYGYTF,TGTGCCAGCAGCATAACAGGATTTAACTATGGCTACACCTTC
TRBD2,15,TRBJ2-5,TRBV7-9,.,CASSLVFTSGETQYF,TGTGCCAGCAGCTTAGTGTTTACTAGCGGAGAGACCCAGTACTTC
.,15,TRBJ2-6,TRBV7-9,.,CASPLGPSGANVLTF,TGTGCCAGCCCCCTGGGACCCTCTGGGGCCAACGTCCTGACTTTC
TRBD2,14,TRBJ2-7,TRBV18,.,CASSGTSTAYEQYF,TGTGCCAGCTCGGGGACTAGCACGGCCTACGAGCAGTACTTC
.,18,TRBJ1-2,TRBV13,once,CASRLKGTGSTSDYGYTF,TGTGCCAGCAGATTAAAGGGGACGGGGTCTACCAGTGACTATGGCTACACCTTC
.,16,TRBJ2-3,TRBV4-1,.,CASSPRAGGGVDTQYF,TGCGCCAGCAGCCCCCGGGCTGGAGGAGGGGTAGATACGCAGTATTTT
TRBD2,14,TRBJ2-5,TRBV25-1,.,CASSPHSGSETQYF,TGTGCCAGCAGTCCCCATAGCGGGAGTGAGACCCAGTACTTC
TRBD2,17,TRBJ2-3,TRBV5-1,.,CASSLIGLAGITDTQYF,TGCGCCAGCAGCTTGATTGGTCTAGCGGGAATCACAGATACGCAGTATTTT
.,15,TRBJ1-1,TRBV15,few,CATRPGGQMNTEAFF,TGTGCCACCAGACCGGGGGGGCAAATGAACACTGAAGCTTTCTTT
TRBD1,15,TRBJ2-1,TRBV7-8,.,CASSSDRGPYNEQFF,TGTGCCAGCAGCTCGGACAGGGGGCCTTACAATGAGCAGTTCTTC